These 13 T cell receptor beta chains share one sample of origin, sequenced in a study of cytomegalovirus exposure and HLA in healthy donors. This PCR relied on a set of 60 Vbeta primers and 13 Jbeta primers. Assay used: immunoSEQ multiplex PCR; TCRdb lists only in-frame clones, some missing. The sample lists some 190,000 clones, around 80% occurring once. Sequencing was carried out using PBMCs. Every receptor here comes from a woman aged 25-40 years in good health and CMV-seronegative.

This clone was found once. The V and J genes are TRBV9 and TRBJ2-3; TRBD2 might be the D (6 bases). V dropped 2 bases and J dropped 2 bases, with 15 bases sitting between them. From germline, CDR1 is SGDLS and CDR2 YYNGEE. The CDR3 loop spans 16 amino acids. The CDR3 nucleotides read TGTGCCAGCAGCGTTGACGGGACTCCTGACACAGATACGCAGTATTTT. This translates into CASSVDGTPDTDTQYF.

The gene calls are TRBV2 and TRBJ2-2, with D possibly being TRBD1 (5 bases). CDR1 and CDR2 from the germline V gene are SNHLY and FYNNEI. The length of the CDR3 is 15 residues. The ends were cut back, 2 bases at V and 0 bases at J, with 7 bases in the middle. CDR3 amino acids: CASSEQGANTGELFF. CDR3 sequence (DNA): TGTGCCAGCAGTGAACAGGGTGCGAACACCGGGGAGCTGTTTTTT.

This chain links TRBV19 with TRBJ2-2; TRBD2 matches 8 bases. The CDR3 totals 14 residues. V was clipped by 8 bases and J by 0 bases; unmatched bases: 2. Per the germline V gene, CDR1 is LNHDA and CDR2 is SQIVND (reference sequence). Here the CDR3 reads CASAGLANTGELFF. In DNA form, the CDR3 reads TGTGCCAGTGCGGGACTAGCGAACACCGGGGAGCTGTTTTTT.

The CDR3 region is CASSRRTGGYEQYF. DNA of the CDR3: TGTGCCAGCAGCCGTCGGACAGGGGGCTACGAGCAGTACTTC. The genes are TRBV7-2 and TRBJ2-7, with 10 bases that match TRBD1. CDR1 is SGHTA and CDR2 is FQGNSA in the germline V gene. The length of the CDR3 is 14 residues. Trimming at V came to 5 bases and at J to 3 bases, leaving 4 bases not matched to a gene.

The chain is built from TRBV29-1 and TRBJ1-2; weak D call: TRBD1 (5 bases). Germline V CDR1 and CDR2: SQVTM, ANQGSEA. The CDR3 is made up of 12 amino acids. The germline V and J ends were trimmed by 6 bases and 0 bases, with 8 bases remaining between them. In DNA form, the CDR3 reads TGCAGCGTACAGGAAACTAACTATGGCTACACCTTC. Translating it yields CSVQETNYGYTF.

The DNA for the CDR3 is TGTGCCAGCAGGACAGGGCGAACTGAAGCTTTCTTT. Translation gives CASRTGRTEAFF. The chain is built from TRBV27 and TRBJ1-1, with TRBD1 identical over 7 bases. CDR3 size: 12 residues. CDR1 is MNHEY and CDR2 is SMNVEV in the germline V gene (reference sequence). Trimming at V came to 6 bases and at J to 5 bases, leaving 3 bases not matched to a gene.

This rearrangement joins TRBV5-1 to TRBJ2-1; 10 nucleotides align to TRBD1. After removal of 3 bases from V and 3 bases from J, the junction contained 3 bases not matched to a gene. The germline CDR1 and CDR2 sequences are SGHRS and YFSETQ. The CDR3 consists of 15 residues. The CDR3 loop reads CASSSGTGDYNEQFF. The CDR3 region has the DNA TGCGCCAGCAGCTCGGGGACAGGGGACTACAATGAGCAGTTCTTC.

V usage is TRBV7-9 and J usage is TRBJ1-6; the D gene is possibly TRBD1 (5 bases). The length of the CDR3 is 15 residues. Germline V CDR1 and CDR2: SEHNR, FQNEAQ (reference sequence). The V end was cut by 5 bases, the J end by 10 bases, with 18 bases between. CDR3 loop: CASSPYKGVESPLHF. CDR3 nucleotide sequence: TGTGCCAGCAGCCCCTATAAAGGGGTTGAATCACCCCTCCACTTT.

This clone was counted between two and nine times. The chain joins TRBV5-6 to TRBJ1-5; 7 bases align to TRBD1. The CDR3 covers 15 residues. Germline V gives CDR1 SGHDT, CDR2 YYEEEE. The trim removed 4 bases at V and 4 bases at J, leaving 8 bases unmatched. This CDR3 reads CASSPNRGWNQPQHF. The CDR3 nucleotides are TGTGCCAGCAGCCCCAACAGGGGATGGAATCAGCCCCAGCATTTT. The full variable domain, with the rest looked up from reference TRBV5-6 and TRBJ1-5, is DAGVTQSPTHLIKTRGQQVTLRCSPKSGHDTVSWYQQALGQGPQFIFQYYEEEERQRGNFPDRFSGHQFPNYSSELNVNALLLGDSALYLCASSPNRGWNQPQHFGDGTRLSIL.

The rearrangement links TRBV27 to TRBJ1-5; 7 positions agree with TRBD1. The germline gives CDR1 MNHEY, CDR2 SMNVEV (reference sequence). The CDR3 has 14 amino acids. Germline trimming cut 10 bases from V and 3 bases from J; bases unmatched to any gene: 9. For the CDR3, the DNA is TGTGCCACCGCAAGACAGGGATTCAATCAGCCCCAGCATTTT. It yields the protein CATARQGFNQPQHF.

Written as DNA, the CDR3 is TGCGCCAGCAGCTTGAGAGGAAGAGTCGACGAGCAGTACTTC. Its protein is CASSLRGRVDEQYF. The chain combines TRBV5-1 with TRBJ2-7; no clear D. The germline V gene has CDR1 SGHRS and CDR2 YFSETQ. The CDR3 length is 14 residues. V lost 1 base, J lost 5 bases, and 13 bases lay in between.

The chain carries TRBV10-1 and TRBJ1-1; TRBD1 might be the D (5 bases). The CDR3 has 15 amino acids. The V gene's germline CDR1 is WNHNN and CDR2 SYGVQD (reference sequence). Trimming removed 3 bases from V and 3 bases from J, with 14 bases in between. CDR3 region: CASSDRQGGYTEAFF. The DNA for the CDR3 is TGCGCCAGCAGTGATCGGCAGGGTGGGTACACTGAAGCTTTCTTT.

The chain uses TRBV5-1 and TRBJ2-5; 8 nucleotides match TRBD1. This CDR3 region has 15 residues. J lost 5 bases, V lost 4 bases, and 10 bases had no gene match. Germline V gives CDR1 SGHRS, CDR2 YFSETQ. The CDR3 DNA follows: TGCGCCAGCAGCCCCGGGGCAGGGGGCAAGGAGACCCAGTACTTC. It specifies CASSPGAGGKETQYF.